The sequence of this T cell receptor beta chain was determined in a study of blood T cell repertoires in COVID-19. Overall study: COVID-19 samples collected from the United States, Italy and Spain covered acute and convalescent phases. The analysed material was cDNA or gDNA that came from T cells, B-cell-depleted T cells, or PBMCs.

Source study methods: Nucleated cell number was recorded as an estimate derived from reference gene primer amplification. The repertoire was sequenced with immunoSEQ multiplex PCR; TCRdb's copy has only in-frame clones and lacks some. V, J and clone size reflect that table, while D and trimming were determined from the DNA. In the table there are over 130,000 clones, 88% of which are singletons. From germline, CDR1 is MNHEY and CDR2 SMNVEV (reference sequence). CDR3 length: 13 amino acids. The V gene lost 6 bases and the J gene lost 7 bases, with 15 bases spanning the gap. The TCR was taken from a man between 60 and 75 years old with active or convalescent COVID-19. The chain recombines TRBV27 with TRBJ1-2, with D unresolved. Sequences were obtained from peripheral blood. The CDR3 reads CASRWSENSGYTF. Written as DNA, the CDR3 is TGTGCCAGCAGATGGTCCGAAAATAGTGGCTACACCTTC.